Shown below are 5 T cell receptor beta chains from a single sample sequenced in a study of a mutant IDH1 vaccine in newly diagnosed glioma. Time point: week 5, during vaccination. Every vaccine dose comprised 300 ug of mutant IDH1 20-mer peptide plus topical imiquimod. Their target antigens are unknown. The data were produced by immunoSEQ multiplex PCR, yet TCRdb's version contains in-frame clones alone and is incomplete. The sample has 45,000 to 55,000 clones, roughly 78% seen once. Here the sequenced sample was PBMCs, taken from a glioma patient whose treatment included an IDH1 peptide vaccine. The receptor set was obtained from a woman in her forties with glioma.

The chain uses TRBV5-6 and TRBJ2-3; 9 bases match TRBD2. Per the germline V gene, CDR1 is SGHDT and CDR2 is YYEEEE. V lost 2 bases to trimming and J lost 8 bases; unmatched junction nucleotides: 12. The CDR3 has 16 amino acids. CDR3 DNA: TGTGCCAGCAGCTTCTATTTAGCGGGGGTGGTGGTTACGCAGTATTTT. This translates into CASSFYLAGVVVTQYF.

This chain links TRBV2 with TRBJ2-5; weak D call: TRBD1 (5 bases). This CDR3 has 13 residues. The germline V gene encodes CDR1 SNHLY and CDR2 FYNNEI. Trimming pared 6 bases from V and 4 bases from J, leaving 12 bases between. The CDR3 DNA sequence: TGTGCCAGCAGCCAAGGGGTGGGAGAGACCCAGTACTTC. Amino acid sequence: CASSQGVGETQYF.

This clone was recorded a few times. The V call is TRBV5-5, the J call TRBJ1-2; D not certain. Per germline, CDR1 SGHKS and CDR2 YYEKEE (reference sequence). The germline V and J ends were trimmed by 4 bases and 1 base, with 20 bases remaining between them. This CDR3 has 17 residues. The CDR3 DNA reads as TGTGCCAGCAGCCTCCGGGCCCAGGCACAATTTAACTATGGCTACACCTTC. Its protein is CASSLRAQAQFNYGYTF. Supplemented by reference TRBV5-5 and TRBJ1-2, the full variable domain reads DAGVTQSPTHLIKTRGQQVTLRCSPISGHKSVSWYQQVLGQGPQFIFQYYEKEERGRGNFPDRFSARQFPNYSSELNVNALLLGDSALYLCASSLRAQAQFNYGYTFGSGTRLTVV.

The J gene is TRBJ2-1, the V gene TRBV13, with 8 bases aligning to TRBD1. J was trimmed by 8 bases and V by 3 bases; bases with no gene match: 9. The length of the CDR3 is 15 residues. The V gene's germline CDR1 is PRHDT and CDR2 FYEKMQ (reference sequence). Here the CDR3 reads CASSLQGQGLDEQFF. CDR3 DNA sequence: TGTGCCAGCAGCTTGCAAGGACAGGGCTTGGATGAGCAGTTCTTC.

This clone showed up just once. The chain carries TRBV6-1 and TRBJ2-7; unclear D gene. Germline assignment: CDR1 MNHNS and CDR2 SASEGT. This CDR3 contains 14 residues. V lost 6 bases to trimming and J lost 3 bases, with 15 bases between them. The CDR3 reads CASRVQGSDYEQYF. Written as DNA, the CDR3 is TGTGCCAGCAGGGTACAAGGTTCCGACTACGAGCAGTACTTC.